This T cell receptor beta chain was identified during a study of OX40 agonist ivuxolimab in advanced cancers. Study as a whole: Melanoma, hepatocellular carcinoma, head and neck or renal cell cancer occurred in dose-escalation patients. Treatment received earlier with anti-PD-1, anti-PD-L1 or anti-CTLA-4 agents was allowed, and around 40% had some.

CDR1 MNHEY and CDR2 SVGAGI come from the germline V gene. CDR3 size: 12 residues. V shed 8 bases and J shed 3 bases, with 8 bases lying between them. Assay used: immunoSEQ multiplex PCR; TCRdb lists only in-frame clones, some missing. Counted here are approximately 25,000 clones, approximately 86% occurring once; the ten biggest clones make up 35% to 50%. The chain links TRBV6-5 to TRBJ1-5; D is ambiguous. The sequences come from CD4+ or CD8+ T cells sorted from blood, collected in a trial of the OX40 agonist ivuxolimab. The TCR sequence derives from an adult with an advanced solid tumor such as melanoma, head and neck, liver or kidney cancer. The CDR3 DNA is TGTGCCAGCGGGGATTCCAATCAGCCCCAGCATTTT. Protein product: CASGDSNQPQHF.